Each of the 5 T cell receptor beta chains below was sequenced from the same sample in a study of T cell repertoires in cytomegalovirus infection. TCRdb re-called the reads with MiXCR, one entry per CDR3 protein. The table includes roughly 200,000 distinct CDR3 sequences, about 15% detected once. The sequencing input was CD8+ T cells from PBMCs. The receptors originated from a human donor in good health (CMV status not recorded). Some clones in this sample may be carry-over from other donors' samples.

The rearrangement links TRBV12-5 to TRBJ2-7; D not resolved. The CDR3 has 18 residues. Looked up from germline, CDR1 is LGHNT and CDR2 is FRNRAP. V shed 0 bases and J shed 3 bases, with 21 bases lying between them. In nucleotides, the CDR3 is TGTGCTAGTGGTTTGGTCGAGAAACAGCGAGCCGAGATCTACGAGCAGTACTTC. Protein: CASGLVEKQRAEIYEQYF.

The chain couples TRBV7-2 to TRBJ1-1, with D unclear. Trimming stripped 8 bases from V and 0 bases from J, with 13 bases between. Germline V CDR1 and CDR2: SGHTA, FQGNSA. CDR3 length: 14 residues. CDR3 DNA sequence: TGTGCCAGCTTGGACCTCCGGATGAACACTGAAGCTTTCTTT. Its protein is CASLDLRMNTEAFF.

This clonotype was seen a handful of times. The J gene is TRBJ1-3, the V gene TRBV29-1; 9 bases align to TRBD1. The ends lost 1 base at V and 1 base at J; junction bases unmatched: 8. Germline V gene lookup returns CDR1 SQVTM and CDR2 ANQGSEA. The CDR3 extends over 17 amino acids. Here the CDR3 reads CSVEGRGQGNSGNTIYF. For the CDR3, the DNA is TGCAGCGTTGAAGGTCGGGGACAGGGTAATTCTGGAAACACCATATATTTT.

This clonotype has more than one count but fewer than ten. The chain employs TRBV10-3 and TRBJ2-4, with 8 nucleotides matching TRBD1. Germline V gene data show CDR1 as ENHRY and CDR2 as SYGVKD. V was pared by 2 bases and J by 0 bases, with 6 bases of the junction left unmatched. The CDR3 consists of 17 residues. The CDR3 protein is CAISELWTGTAKNIQYF. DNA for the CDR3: TGTGCCATCAGTGAGCTTTGGACAGGGACAGCCAAAAACATTCAGTACTTC.

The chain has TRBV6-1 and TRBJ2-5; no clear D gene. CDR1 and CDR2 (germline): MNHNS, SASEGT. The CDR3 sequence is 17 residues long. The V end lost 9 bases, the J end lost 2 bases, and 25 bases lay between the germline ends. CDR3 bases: TGTGCCAGTTACCCCAAGCTAAGGTTGCCCACACAAGAGACCCAGTACTTC. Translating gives CASYPKLRLPTQETQYF.